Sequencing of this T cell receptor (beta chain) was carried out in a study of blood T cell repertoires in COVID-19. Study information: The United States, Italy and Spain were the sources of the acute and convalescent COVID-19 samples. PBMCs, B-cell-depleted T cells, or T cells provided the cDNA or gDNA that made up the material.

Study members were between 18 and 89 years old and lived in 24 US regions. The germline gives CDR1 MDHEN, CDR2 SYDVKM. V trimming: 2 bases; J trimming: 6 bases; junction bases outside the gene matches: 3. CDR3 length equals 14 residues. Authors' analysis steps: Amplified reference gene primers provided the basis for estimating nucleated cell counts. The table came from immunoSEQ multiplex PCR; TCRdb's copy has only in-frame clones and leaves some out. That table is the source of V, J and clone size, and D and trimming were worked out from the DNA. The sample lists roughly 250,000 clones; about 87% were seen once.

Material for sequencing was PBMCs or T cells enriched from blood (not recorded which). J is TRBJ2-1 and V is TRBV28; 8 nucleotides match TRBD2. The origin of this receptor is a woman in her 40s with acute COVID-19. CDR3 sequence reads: CASSLVAGGNEQFF. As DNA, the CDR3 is TGTGCCAGCAGTTTAGTGGCGGGAGGCAATGAGCAGTTCTTC.